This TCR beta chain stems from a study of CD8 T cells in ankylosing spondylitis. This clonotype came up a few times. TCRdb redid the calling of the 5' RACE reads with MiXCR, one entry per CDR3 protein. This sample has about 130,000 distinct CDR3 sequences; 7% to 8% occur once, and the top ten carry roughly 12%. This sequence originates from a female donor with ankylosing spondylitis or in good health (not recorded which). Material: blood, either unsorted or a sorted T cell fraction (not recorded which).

This CDR3 reads CASSQGQGYTEAFF. In DNA, the CDR3 is TGTGCCAGCAGCCAAGGTCAGGGCTACACTGAAGCTTTCTTT. V usage is TRBV4-2 and J usage is TRBJ1-1; D might be TRBD1 (5 bases). CDR1 is LGHNA, CDR2 YNFKEQ, per germline. V was pared by 1 base and J by 3 bases, with 9 bases between. The length of the CDR3 is 14 residues.